These T cell receptor beta chains were read from a single sample in a study of T cell responses to AZD1222 COVID-19 vaccine. Sequencing was performed with immunoSEQ multiplex PCR; in TCRdb, only in-frame clones are kept and a portion is missing. Of around 110,000 clones in the sample, around nine tenths are singletons; the top ten hold about 5%. Sequenced here: peripheral blood, sampled 28 days after the second AZD1222 dose. Receptors originate from an adult who received the AZD1222 COVID-19 vaccine. The CDR3 runs from the conserved cysteine through the conserved F or W. D genes are given only for firm matches. Size values are once, few and many counts, or a class for expanded clones, and some rows have none.

CDR3nt	CDR3aa	d_gene	len	abundance	v_gene	j_gene
TGTGCCAGCAGCCAGCGCCCCATTAACCACGCGGCTAATGAAAAACTGTTTTTT	CASSQRPINHAANEKLFF	NA	18	NA	TRBV3-1/TRBV3-2	TRBJ1-4
TGTGCCAGCAGGCGTACCCTGAACCCGACTAGCGGGGGGCCCAACACCGGGGAGCTGTTTTTT	CASRRTLNPTSGGPNTGELFF	TRBD2	21	NA	TRBV2	TRBJ2-2
TGTGCCAGCACCCCCGGGGACACGATCTCCTACGAGCAGTACTTC	CASTPGDTISYEQYF	NA	15	NA	TRBV28	TRBJ2-7
TGTGCCTGGGGAGATGGCCGTGGAAACACCATATATTTT	CAWGDGRGNTIYF	NA	13	NA	TRBV30	TRBJ1-3
TGTGCCAGCAGTGAATGGGGGGGGAACACTGAAGCTTTCTTT	CASSEWGGNTEAFF	NA	14	NA	TRBV6-1	TRBJ1-1
TGTGCCAGCTCGCCCGGGACAGGGTTCGAGAACGAGCAGTACTTC	CASSPGTGFENEQYF	TRBD1	15	NA	TRBV18	TRBJ2-7
TGTGCCAGCAGCACACTAGCTTTGAGCTCCTACGAGCAGTACTTC	CASSTLALSSYEQYF	NA	15	NA	TRBV11-2	TRBJ2-7
TGTGCCAGTAGCACTCTTCAGGGCGCCTACGAGCAGTACTTC	CASSTLQGAYEQYF	NA	14	NA	TRBV19	TRBJ2-7
TGTGCCAGCAGTTACGGCGGACAGGGCTTAGGAGGCTACACCTTC	CASSYGGQGLGGYTF	TRBD1	15	NA	TRBV6-2/TRBV6-3	TRBJ1-2
TGTGCCAGCAGGGCGGGATCCACCTACGAGCAGTACTTC	CASRAGSTYEQYF	NA	13	few	TRBV2	TRBJ2-7
TGTGCCAGCAGGACGGGGGCAGGGTCCCTCAATGGTGTCTACAATGAGCAGTTCTTC	CASRTGAGSLNGVYNEQFF	NA	19	NA	TRBV7-9	TRBJ2-1
TGTGCCAGCAGCTTGTCGGGGTACAATGAGCAGTTCTTC	CASSLSGYNEQFF	NA	13	NA	TRBV5-6	TRBJ2-1
TGTGCCAGCAGCCCTCGAGCCCTAGTGGGCGGAGATACGCAGTATTTT	CASSPRALVGGDTQYF	NA	16	NA	TRBV3-1/TRBV3-2	TRBJ2-3
TGTGCCTCCCGGGGGCAGAGCTCCTACAATGAGCAGTTCTTC	CASRGQSSYNEQFF	NA	14	NA	TRBV10-3	TRBJ2-1
TGTGCCACCCGGACAGGGGAGGGCCCCAACTATGGCTACACCTTC	CATRTGEGPNYGYTF	TRBD1	15	NA	TRBV6-6	TRBJ1-2
TGTGCCAGTAGTATCGCCCCAGGGGGTAGCAATCAGCCCCAGCATTTT	CASSIAPGGSNQPQHF	TRBD1	16	NA	TRBV19	TRBJ1-5
TGTGCCAGCAGGACAGGGAACTACGAGCAGTACTTC	CASRTGNYEQYF	TRBD1	12	NA	TRBV27	TRBJ2-7
TGTGCCAGCAGCTTAGAGCCAGGGTTCAGCTATGGCTACACCTTC	CASSLEPGFSYGYTF	NA	15	NA	TRBV7-8	TRBJ1-2
TGTGCCAGCAGCAAAAGGGACAGGGAAGGCCACGAGCAGTACTTC	CASSKRDREGHEQYF	NA	15	NA	TRBV21-1	TRBJ2-7
TGTGCCAGCAGCATTAGCGGGGGGGCCGCTGAGCAGTTCTTC	CASSISGGAAEQFF	TRBD2	14	NA	TRBV5-6	TRBJ2-1
TGTGCCAGCAGCCCTGGCGGGGGATACGAGCAGTACTTC	CASSPGGGYEQYF	TRBD2	13	NA	TRBV7-9	TRBJ2-7
TGTGCCAGCAGCGTAGGAGCAGGTGGCGAGCAGTACTTC	CASSVGAGGEQYF	NA	13	NA	TRBV9	TRBJ2-7
TGTGCCATCAGTGATTTCGGGGGCCGGAGCTCCTACAATGAGCAGTTCTTC	CAISDFGGRSSYNEQFF	NA	17	NA	TRBV10-3	TRBJ2-1
TGTGCCAGCAGTGAAAGGTCAGGGACGCGCGAGCAGTACTTC	CASSERSGTREQYF	NA	14	NA	TRBV2	TRBJ2-7
TGTGCCAGCAGCTTAAGCGGGATGAACACTGAAGCTTTCTTT	CASSLSGMNTEAFF	NA	14	NA	TRBV11-3	TRBJ1-1
TGTGCCACCAGTGACACCGGGACAGGGGACACAGATACGCAGTATTTT	CATSDTGTGDTDTQYF	TRBD1	16	NA	TRBV24-1	TRBJ2-3
TGTGCCAGCGCCCGGGCCAGGAACAATGAGCAGTTCTTC	CASARARNNEQFF	NA	13	NA	TRBV12-3/TRBV12-4	TRBJ2-1
TGTGCCAGCAGCGTGGGGACTTCTTCTGGAAACACCATATATTTT	CASSVGTSSGNTIYF	NA	15	NA	TRBV9	TRBJ1-3
TGTGCCAGCAGCTTACCAGGGGGAGCTGGGGCCAACGTCCTGACTTTC	CASSLPGGAGANVLTF	TRBD1	16	NA	TRBV13	TRBJ2-6
TGTGCCAGTAGTACCACCTTGGGGGCGCGGAGTAGTGGCTACACCTTC	CASSTTLGARSSGYTF	NA	16	NA	TRBV19	TRBJ1-2
TGTGCCAGTACCGAAAGGGGGGGATTAAGCTATGGCTACACCTTC	CASTERGGLSYGYTF	NA	15	NA	TRBV19	TRBJ1-2
TGTGCCAGCAGCTTATGGGTCGCACAAGTCTCTGGGGCCAACGTCCTGACTTTC	CASSLWVAQVSGANVLTF	NA	18	NA	TRBV11-2	TRBJ2-6
TGTGCCACCAGTGATCCAGACGGGACAGGGGAGGGCTATGGCTACACCTTC	CATSDPDGTGEGYGYTF	TRBD1	17	NA	TRBV24-1	TRBJ1-2
TGTGCTAGTGGTTTGGGACTAGCGGGGTTAGGGGGCACAGATACGCAGTATTTT	CASGLGLAGLGGTDTQYF	TRBD2	18	NA	TRBV12-5	TRBJ2-3
TGCAGCGTTCAAGGGAGTAGGAGCTACACCTTC	CSVQGSRSYTF	NA	11	NA	TRBV29-1	TRBJ1-2
TGTGCCAGCAGCCAAAGGACAGCGAACACTGAAGCTTTCTTT	CASSQRTANTEAFF	NA	14	NA	TRBV11-1	TRBJ1-1
TGTGCCAGCACCCAGGGGGAAAACACTGAAGCTTTCTTT	CASTQGENTEAFF	TRBD1	13	once	TRBV6-5	TRBJ1-1
TGTGCCAGCAGCTTCGGAGACCACGGGACTAGCGGGGAAAATGAGCAGTTCTTC	CASSFGDHGTSGENEQFF	TRBD2	18	NA	TRBV11-2	TRBJ2-1
TGTGCCAGTAGTACAGGAACCTCTGGGGCCAACGTCCTGACTTTC	CASSTGTSGANVLTF	NA	15	NA	TRBV19	TRBJ2-6
TGTGCCAGCAGTTACGAAGTCGGCTACACCTTC	CASSYEVGYTF	NA	11	NA	TRBV6-2/TRBV6-3	TRBJ1-2
TGCGCCAGCAGTTACTCCGGGACTAGCGGGGCCTACGAGCAGTACTTC	CASSYSGTSGAYEQYF	TRBD2	16	NA	TRBV5-1	TRBJ2-7
TGTGCCACCAGCAGCGACAGGGGGCAGGGTGGCTACACCTTC	CATSSDRGQGGYTF	TRBD1	14	few	TRBV15	TRBJ1-2
TGTGCCAGCAGAAGGGGGACAGGGATATACGAGCAGTACTTC	CASRRGTGIYEQYF	TRBD1	14	NA	TRBV6-5	TRBJ2-7
TGTGCCAGCAGCAAAGTACCGACCGAAGGCGAGCAGTACTTC	CASSKVPTEGEQYF	NA	14	NA	TRBV21-1	TRBJ2-7
TGTGCCAGCAGTTTCCTTCGCAAGGGAAGGGGAAGAGAGACCCAGTACTTC	CASSFLRKGRGRETQYF	NA	17	NA	TRBV27	TRBJ2-5
TGTGCCAGCAGCGTAGGACCCCCGCCGGGCTATGGCTACACCTTC	CASSVGPPPGYGYTF	NA	15	NA	TRBV9	TRBJ1-2
TGTGCCAGCAGCATAGGAAACACCATATATTTT	CASSIGNTIYF	NA	11	NA	TRBV11-2	TRBJ1-3
TGTGCCATCAGTAGTCCGGGGGGGTACAATGAGCAGTTCTTC	CAISSPGGYNEQFF	TRBD2	14	NA	TRBV10-3	TRBJ2-1
TGTGCCAGCAGCACCGACAGATCGAACACCGGGGAGCTGTTTTTT	CASSTDRSNTGELFF	NA	15	NA	TRBV5-4	TRBJ2-2
TGTGCCAGCAGCTTGGAACAGCAAGAGACCCAGTACTTC	CASSLEQQETQYF	NA	13	NA	TRBV5-5	TRBJ2-5
TGTGCCAGCAGTTTAAGGGGGCCTAGCTCCTACGAGCAGTACTTC	CASSLRGPSSYEQYF	TRBD1	15	once	TRBV27	TRBJ2-7
TGTGCCAGTAGTATTACGAAAGGAAACGAGCAGTACTTC	CASSITKGNEQYF	NA	13	NA	TRBV19	TRBJ2-7
TGTGCCAGCAATCTAGCGGGGGGCCACAATGAGCAGTTCTTC	CASNLAGGHNEQFF	TRBD2	14	NA	TRBV5-5	TRBJ2-1
TGTGCCAGTAGTATGAGGTTCTCTGGGGCCAACGTCCTGACTTTC	CASSMRFSGANVLTF	NA	15	NA	TRBV19	TRBJ2-6
TGTGCCAGCAGTACCCTTGGGGGACCCGGGGAGCTGTTTTTT	CASSTLGGPGELFF	NA	14	once	TRBV6-5	TRBJ2-2